This T cell receptor beta chain derives from a study of PD-1 blockade in classical Hodgkin lymphoma. Whole-study results and caveats: The study found that TCR diversity rose significantly by C4D1 in CD4+ but not CD8+ cells. Nivolumab starters within 1 year of ASCT were excluded.

The patients all showed relapse after autologous stem cell transplantation, while their brentuximab vedotin exposure varied. This clone has more than one count but fewer than ten. Its cognate antigen is unknown. The data were produced by immunoSEQ multiplex PCR, yet TCRdb's version contains in-frame clones alone and is incomplete. The sample lists around 150,000 clones; approximately 72% were seen once. Germline V lookup: CDR1 SGHNT, CDR2 YYREEE (reference sequence). This CDR3 is built from 15 residues. Trimming left V 3 bases short and J 2 bases short, with 15 bases between. The chain uses TRBV5-4 and TRBJ2-7, with D perhaps being TRBD1 or TRBD2 (5 bases each). This sequence was found in a human donor with classical Hodgkin lymphoma. Source: peripheral blood mononuclear cells (PBMCs), taken before the second cycle of nivolumab. The CDR3 reads CASSSPQGRPYEQYF. The CDR3 coding sequence is TGTGCCAGCAGCTCCCCGCAGGGACGACCCTACGAGCAGTACTTC.